The 7 T cell receptor beta chains given below trace back to one sample, sequenced in a study of blood T cell repertoires in COVID-19. Assay used: immunoSEQ multiplex PCR; TCRdb lists only in-frame clones, some missing. Here the sample spans some 300,000 clones, roughly 91% being singletons. Sequenced: peripheral blood. The receptors originated from a woman between 25 and 40 years old with COVID-19, enrolled during active disease.

CDR3 loop: CASGLSLAPGQGAPKPQHF. The CDR3 nucleotides are TGTGCTAGTGGTTTAAGTTTAGCTCCGGGACAGGGGGCCCCAAAGCCCCAGCATTTT. J is TRBJ1-5 and V is TRBV12-5; TRBD1 agrees at 12 bases. The CDR3 contains 19 residues. With V trimmed by 3 bases and J by 8 bases, 17 bases remained unmatched. Germline values: CDR1 LGHNT, CDR2 FRNRAP.

The chain couples TRBV9 to TRBJ2-1, with 8 bases lining up with TRBD1. This CDR3 spans 15 amino acids. V shed 3 bases and J 1 base; nucleotides not matched to a gene: 3. Looked up from germline, CDR1 is SGDLS and CDR2 is YYNGEE. The CDR3 DNA reads TGTGCCAGCAGCGGGACAGGGTGGTCCTACAATGAGCAGTTCTTC. Translated: CASSGTGWSYNEQFF.

This clone came up once. The rearrangement joins TRBV30 to TRBJ1-3; no clear D gene. The CDR3 length is 15 residues. Germline lookup yields CDR1 GTSNPN and CDR2 SVGIG (reference sequence). The chain's CDR3 is CAREGWANSGNTIYF. The CDR3 coding sequence is TGTGCACGGGAGGGTTGGGCCAATTCTGGAAACACCATATATTTT.

The chain uses TRBV5-5 and TRBJ2-7, with TRBD2 as a possible D gene (5 bases). This CDR3 contains 14 residues. CDR1 and CDR2 (germline): SGHKS, YYEKEE (reference sequence). V was cut by 6 bases and J by 2 bases, with 15 bases left in between. CDR3 loop: CASTIGGSTYEQYF. The CDR3 DNA is TGTGCCAGCACCATAGGAGGCAGTACCTACGAGCAGTACTTC.

This clone was found once. This sequence joins TRBV6-5 and TRBJ2-6, with D hard to call. The CDR3 totals 13 residues. V gave up 0 bases and J gave up 14 bases, with 11 bases separating them. The germline CDR1 and CDR2 sequences are MNHEY and SVGAGI. The CDR3 DNA reads as TGTGCCAGCAGTTACTCGAACACAGCCTTCCTGACTTTC. It specifies CASSYSNTAFLTF.

V is TRBV12-2 and J is TRBJ1-2. TRBV12-2 corresponds to a pseudogene. This CDR3 spans 13 amino acids. CDR3 in amino acids: CASPEGGFFGYTF. DNA of the CDR3: TGTGCAAGTCCCGAGGGGGGGTTCTTCGGCTACACCTTC.

This sequence joins TRBV7-8 and TRBJ2-1; maybe TRBD2 (6 bases). The germline V and J ends were trimmed by 2 bases and 4 bases, with 12 bases remaining between them. This CDR3 is 15 amino acids long. Germline V gene lookup returns CDR1 SGHVS and CDR2 FQNEAQ. Here the CDR3 DNA reads TGTGCCAGCAGCTTAAGGGGAGGTAGTTACAATGAGCAGTTCTTC. Protein sequence: CASSLRGGSYNEQFF.